This TCR beta chain was sequenced in a study of cytotoxic CD8 clonotypes in ibrutinib-treated CLL. On the study more broadly: The taking of response samples occurred after a median approximately twelve months of treatment, with a range of 6 to 36.

From cryopreserved PBMCs came about 2.1 micrograms of genomic DNA used for TCR beta libraries. Some clones are missing from TCRdb's copy, which holds only in-frame ones; the method was immunoSEQ multiplex PCR. The sample records about 130,000 clones, approximately 81% being singletons. Germline V gene data show CDR1 as KGHSH and CDR2 as LQKENI. Deletions cut 3 bases from V and 6 bases from J, with 14 bases between. CDR3 length equals 14 residues. This chain uses TRBV18 with TRBJ1-1, with TRBD1 as a possible D gene (6 bases). The clonotype was recovered from a human donor with chronic lymphocytic leukemia. Sequencing was performed on PBMCs, taken after 12 months of ibrutinib treatment. The CDR3 spells CASSPARRGAEAFF. CDR3 bases: TGTGCCAGCTCACCCGCCCGGAGGGGGGCTGAAGCTTTCTTT. The full variable domain, its missing parts supplied by reference TRBV18 and TRBJ1-1, is NAGVMQNPRHLVRRRGQEARLRCSPMKGHSHVYWYRQLPEEGLKFMVYLQKENIIDESGMPKERFSAEFPKEGPSILRIQQVVRGDSAAYFCASSPARRGAEAFFGQGTRLTVV.